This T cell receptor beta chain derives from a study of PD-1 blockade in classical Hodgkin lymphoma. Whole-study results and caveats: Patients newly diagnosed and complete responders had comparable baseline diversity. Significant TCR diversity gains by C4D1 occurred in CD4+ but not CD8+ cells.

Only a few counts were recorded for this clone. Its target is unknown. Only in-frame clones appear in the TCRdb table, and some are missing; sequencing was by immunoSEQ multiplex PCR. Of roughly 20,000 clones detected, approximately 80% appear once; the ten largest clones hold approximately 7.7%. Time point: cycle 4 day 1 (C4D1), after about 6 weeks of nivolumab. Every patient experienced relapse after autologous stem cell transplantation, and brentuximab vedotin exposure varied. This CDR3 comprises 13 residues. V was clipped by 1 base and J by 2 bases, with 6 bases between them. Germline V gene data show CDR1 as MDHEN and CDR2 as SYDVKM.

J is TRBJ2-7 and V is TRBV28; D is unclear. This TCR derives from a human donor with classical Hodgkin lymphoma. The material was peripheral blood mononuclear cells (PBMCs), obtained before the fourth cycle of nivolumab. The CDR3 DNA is TGTGCCAGCAGTTTATTCGGACCCTACGAGCAGTACTTC. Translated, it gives CASSLFGPYEQYF. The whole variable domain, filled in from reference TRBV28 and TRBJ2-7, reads DVKVTQSSRYLVKRTGEKVFLECVQDMDHENMFWYRQDPGLGLRLIYFSYDVKMKEKGDIPEGYSVSREKKERFSLILESASTNQTSMYLCASSLFGPYEQYFGPGTRLTVT.